The rows below give T cell receptor beta chains drawn from one sample of a study of blood T cell repertoires in COVID-19. Generated by immunoSEQ multiplex PCR, the TCRdb table keeps only in-frame clones and is missing some. The sample lists roughly 120,000 clones, roughly four fifths occurring once. Sample: peripheral blood. These receptors were collected from a woman aged 55 to 70 with acute or convalescent COVID-19. Both conserved end residues are part of each CDR3. A D gene is named only where the DNA matches it firmly. Rows give clone size only sometimes, using once, few, many, or a class for an expanded clone.

V gene	J gene	CDR3 length	D gene	clone size	CDR3 DNA	CDR3 protein
TRBV2	TRBJ1-2	15	-	-	TGTGCCAGCAGTGAGGCTGTGGGAGCAAACTATGGCTACACCTTC	CASSEAVGANYGYTF
TRBV5-1	TRBJ2-1	15	TRBD2	once	TGCGCCAGCAGCGGGGGGGTTGGCTCGTACAATGAGCAGTTCTTC	CASSGGVGSYNEQFF
TRBV27	TRBJ2-3	14	-	-	TGTGCCAGCAGTTTTGCCAGAAGCACAGATACGCAGTATTTT	CASSFARSTDTQYF
TRBV15	TRBJ1-4	16	-	-	TGTGCCACCAGCAGAGCGCCTCAGGTTTCCAATGAAAAACTGTTTTTT	CATSRAPQVSNEKLFF
TRBV18	TRBJ1-3	16	TRBD1	-	TGTGCCAGCTCACCCACAGGGGGTTCCTCTGGAAACACCATATATTTT	CASSPTGGSSGNTIYF
TRBV11-3	TRBJ1-1	15	-	few	TGTGCCAGCAGCCTCCCCGGACAGATGAACACTGAAGCTTTCTTT	CASSLPGQMNTEAFF
TRBV9	TRBJ1-4	15	TRBD1	-	TGTGCCAGCAGCGAGGGACAGTGGGGTAATGAAAAACTGTTTTTT	CASSEGQWGNEKLFF
TRBV5-1	TRBJ2-7	13	-	-	TGCGCCAGCAGCACTGCATTAACCTACGAGCAGTACTTC	CASSTALTYEQYF
TRBV19	TRBJ1-1	14	TRBD1	-	TGTGCCAGTAGGACAGGGGGTGACCACACTGAAGCTTTCTTT	CASRTGGDHTEAFF
TRBV11-1	TRBJ2-3	14	-	-	TGTGCCAGCAGCTTACCTCAAGCGGGAGATACGCAGTATTTT	CASSLPQAGDTQYF
TRBV6-6	TRBJ1-1	12	TRBD1	-	TGTGCCAGCAGCACAGGGACAGAGGCAACTTTCTTT	CASSTGTEATFF
TRBV10-3	TRBJ1-1	14	-	few	TGTGCCATCAGTGAGTCGGGCCAGAACACTGAAGCTTTCTTT	CAISESGQNTEAFF
TRBV24-1	TRBJ2-1	18	TRBD2	few	TGTGCCACCAGTGACGCCCTAGTTAGCGGGGGCTCCTACAATGAGCAGTTCTTC	CATSDALVSGGSYNEQFF
TRBV15	TRBJ2-3	13	-	-	TGTGCCACCGGGGCAGGGGGCACAGATACGCAGTATTTT	CATGAGGTDTQYF
TRBV2	TRBJ1-5	14	TRBD1	-	TGTGCCAGCAGGAAGGGGACAGGGAATCAGCCCCAGCATTTT	CASRKGTGNQPQHF
TRBV6-6	TRBJ2-5	14	TRBD2	once	TGTGCCAGCAGGGTTAGCGGGGGACAAGAGACCCAGTACTTC	CASRVSGGQETQYF
TRBV7-2	TRBJ2-3	12	-	-	TGTGCCAGCAGCTTCAAGGGGGATACGCAGTATTTT	CASSFKGDTQYF
TRBV9	TRBJ2-3	15	-	-	TGTGCCAGCAGCGTAGTAGCGCATAGCACAGATACGCAGTATTTT	CASSVVAHSTDTQYF
TRBV5-1	TRBJ2-1	14	TRBD1	few	TGCGCCAGCAGAGGGACAGGCTTAATTCATGAGCAGTTCTTC	CASRGTGLIHEQFF
TRBV11-2	TRBJ2-1	13	-	-	TGTGCCAGCAGCTTAGACCCCAGGGGTGAGCAGTTCTTC	CASSLDPRGEQFF
TRBV11-1	TRBJ2-5	16	TRBD2	-	TGTGCCAGCAGCTTAATCAGCGGGGGACCGGGAGAGACCCAGTACTTC	CASSLISGGPGETQYF
TRBV15	TRBJ2-7	15	-	-	TGTGCCACCAGCAGAGATAATACAGGCAATAACGAGCAGTACTTC	CATSRDNTGNNEQYF
TRBV19	TRBJ1-2	14	TRBD1	-	TGTGCCAGTAGCCTTGGACAGGACCACTATGGCTACACCTTC	CASSLGQDHYGYTF
TRBV7-2	TRBJ1-2	15	-	-	TGTGCCAGCAGCTTAGCGGGTCCAGGGGACTATGGCTACACCTTC	CASSLAGPGDYGYTF
TRBV7-9	TRBJ2-7	16	TRBD1	-	TGTGCCAGCAGCCAAACGGACAGGGGGCTTAGGTACGAGCAGTACTTC	CASSQTDRGLRYEQYF
TRBV7-2	TRBJ1-6	12	-	-	TGTGCCAGCAGCCGTCCCCATTCACCCCTCCACTTT	CASSRPHSPLHF
TRBV5-1	TRBJ2-1	14	TRBD1	-	TGCGCCAGCAGCCCGGTGAGTCAGGGGGATGAGCAGTTCTTC	CASSPVSQGDEQFF
TRBV2	TRBJ1-5	14	-	-	TGTGCCAGCAGTGTAGGTCAGGGCGGCCAGCCCCAGCATTTT	CASSVGQGGQPQHF
TRBV27	TRBJ1-1	13	TRBD1	few	TGTGCCAGCAGTGCAACAGGGGGGACTGAAGCTTTCTTT	CASSATGGTEAFF
TRBV5-5	TRBJ2-3	15	TRBD2	-	TGTGCCAGCAGCTTTCGACTAGCGGTCACAGATACGCAGTATTTT	CASSFRLAVTDTQYF
TRBV2	TRBJ2-1	16	-	-	TGTGCCAGCAGTGACTTCGGCGGGTCCTCCTACAATGAGCAGTTCTTC	CASSDFGGSSYNEQFF
TRBV7-9	TRBJ1-4	13	-	-	TGTGCCAGCACCCGGGACTCCCTCGAAAAACTGTTTTTT	CASTRDSLEKLFF
TRBV29-1	TRBJ2-7	12	-	-	TGCAGCGCTAATACACAGGGATACGAGCAGTACTTC	CSANTQGYEQYF
TRBV12-5	TRBJ1-1	14	-	-	TGTGCTAGTGGTTCTGGGCAGGGCCATTCTGAAGCTTTCTTT	CASGSGQGHSEAFF
TRBV7-9	TRBJ2-5	15	TRBD2	-	TGTGCCAGCAGCTTAGCAGGCGGGGGGACAGAGACCCAGTACTTC	CASSLAGGGTETQYF
TRBV5-1	TRBJ1-5	14	TRBD1	-	TGCGCCAGCTCCACAGGGGGCACAGATCAGCCCCAGCATTTT	CASSTGGTDQPQHF
TRBV28	TRBJ2-3	20	TRBD2	-	TGTGCCAGCAGTTCAGGCTCCCGGGCTAGCGGGGGGGCGTATGGGTATACGCAGTATTTT	CASSSGSRASGGAYGYTQYF
TRBV19	TRBJ1-4	14	-	-	TGTGCCAGTAGGGACCTTAGACAGTTTGGAAAACTGTTTTTT	CASRDLRQFGKLFF
TRBV6-2/TRBV6-3	TRBJ1-2	11	-	-	TGTGCCAGCAGTTACGGAGGGGGCTACACCTTC	CASSYGGGYTF
TRBV11-2	TRBJ2-3	16	-	-	TGTGCCAGCAGCTTAGCTTTTGCTGTAGGCACAGATACGCAGTATTTT	CASSLAFAVGTDTQYF
TRBV29-1	TRBJ1-2	11	-	-	TGCAGTGGGGGGTGGAACTATGGCTACACCTTC	CSGGWNYGYTF
TRBV9	TRBJ1-1	13	-	-	TGTGCCAGCAGCCTCGGACAAGTCACTGAAGCTTTCTTT	CASSLGQVTEAFF
TRBV11-2	TRBJ2-1	13	-	-	TGTGCCAGCAGCTTGGGCCGGGGTGGTCGACAGTTCTTC	CASSLGRGGRQFF
TRBV7-9	TRBJ1-2	12	-	-	TGTGCCAGCAGCTTAGGCGGGCATGGCTACACCTTC	CASSLGGHGYTF
TRBV11-2	TRBJ1-1	14	-	-	TGTGCCAGCAGGAAGGACAAGATAAACACTGAAGCTTTCTTT	CASRKDKINTEAFF
TRBV15	TRBJ1-5	14	-	-	TGTGCCACCAGCAGCCGGACTACGGGGCAGCCCCAGCATTTT	CATSSRTTGQPQHF
TRBV18	TRBJ2-7	14	-	-	TGTGCCAGCTCAGCGCGGGGTGGCCCCTACGAGCAGTACTTC	CASSARGGPYEQYF
TRBV3-1/TRBV3-2	TRBJ2-2	15	-	few	TGTGCCAGCAGCCAGGCTCATCAGACAACCGGGGAGCTGTTTTTT	CASSQAHQTTGELFF
TRBV5-1	TRBJ1-1	16	TRBD1	-	TGCGCCAGCAGCTTGGGGACAGGGGTGGGGCACACTGAAGCTTTCTTT	CASSLGTGVGHTEAFF
TRBV12-5	TRBJ2-2	17	TRBD2	-	TGTGCTAGTGGTTTTATTACTAGCGGGACCAACACCGGGGAGCTGTTTTTT	CASGFITSGTNTGELFF
TRBV5-5	TRBJ1-5	14	TRBD1	-	TGTGCCAGCAGCAACCACAGGGGGGATCAGCCCCAGCATTTT	CASSNHRGDQPQHF
TRBV2	TRBJ2-1	14	-	-	TGTGCCAGCAGTGGGACTACCGGGCAAGGAGAGCAGTTCTTC	CASSGTTGQGEQFF
TRBV19	TRBJ1-1	14	TRBD1	-	TGTGCCAGTAGTACCGGGACAGGGGAGGGTGAAGCTTTCTTT	CASSTGTGEGEAFF
TRBV4-2	TRBJ2-3	20	TRBD2	-	TGTGCCAGCAGCCAAGAAAGGACTAGCGGGGGGGTCTCCTCCACAGATACGCAGTATTTT	CASSQERTSGGVSSTDTQYF
TRBV6-5	TRBJ2-5	13	-	few	TGTGCCAGCCGTCCAGACTCCCAAGAGACCCAGTACTTC	CASRPDSQETQYF
TRBV7-2	TRBJ1-1	13	-	-	TGTGCCAGCAGCTTAAGTGTGAGGGTTGAAGCTTTCTTT	CASSLSVRVEAFF
TRBV7-2	TRBJ2-7	14	TRBD2	-	TGTGCCAGCAGCCAGATGGCGGGGGGGAATGAGCAGTACTTC	CASSQMAGGNEQYF
TRBV7-9	TRBJ2-3	13	TRBD1	once	TGTGCCAGCAGCGCGGACAGGGTGGATACGCAGTATTTT	CASSADRVDTQYF
TRBV2	TRBJ2-5	13	TRBD1	-	TGTGCCAGCACCATAGACAGGGAGGAGACCCAGTACTTC	CASTIDREETQYF